The T cell receptor (beta chain) under discussion was sequenced for a study of blood T cell repertoires in COVID-19. Assay used: immunoSEQ multiplex PCR; TCRdb lists only in-frame clones, some missing. The data contain 90,000 to 100,000 clones, approximately 86% of them singletons. Sample: peripheral blood. The source of this sequence is a man older than 75 with acute or convalescent COVID-19.

The DNA for the CDR3 is TGTGCCAGTAGTAACCTGGCGGGTGGAAACGGTTCACCCCTCCACTTT. Amino acids: CASSNLAGGNGSPLHF. The chain is built from TRBV19 and TRBJ1-6, with D unresolved. There are 16 residues in the CDR3. The germline CDR1 and CDR2 sequences are LNHDA and SQIVND (reference sequence). The V and J ends lost 4 bases and 9 bases respectively, with 19 bases between them.